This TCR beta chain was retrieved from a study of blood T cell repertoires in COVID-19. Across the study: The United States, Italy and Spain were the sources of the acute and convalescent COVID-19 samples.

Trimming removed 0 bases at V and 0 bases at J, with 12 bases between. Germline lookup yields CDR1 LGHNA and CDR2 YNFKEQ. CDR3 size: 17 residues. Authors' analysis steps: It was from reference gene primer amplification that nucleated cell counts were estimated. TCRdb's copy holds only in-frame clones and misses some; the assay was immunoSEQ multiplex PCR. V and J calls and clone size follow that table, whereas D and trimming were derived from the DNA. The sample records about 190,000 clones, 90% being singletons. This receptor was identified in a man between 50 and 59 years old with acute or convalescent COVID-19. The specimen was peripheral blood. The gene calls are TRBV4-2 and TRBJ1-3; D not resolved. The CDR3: CASSQDLGRNSGNTIYF. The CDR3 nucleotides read TGTGCCAGCAGCCAAGATTTGGGCAGGAACTCTGGAAACACCATATATTTT.